The 23 T cell receptor beta chains presented below share a single source sample, sequenced in a study of T cell changes during pregnancy in multiple sclerosis. Libraries were prepared by immunoSEQ multiplex PCR; TCRdb keeps only in-frame clonotypes and omits some of them. The repertoire holds approximately 83,000 clones, with 90% to 95% as singletons. The source material was peripheral blood, sampled in the first trimester of pregnancy. These receptors all come from a female donor with multiple sclerosis, enrolled in a pregnancy study.

This rearrangement joins TRBV5-8 to TRBJ1-2; possible D gene TRBD1, 5 bases. The germline V and J ends were trimmed by 3 bases and 12 bases, with 15 bases remaining between them. The CDR3 is made up of 12 amino acids. Germline lookup yields CDR1 SGHTS and CDR2 YDEGEE. Written as DNA, the CDR3 is TGTGCCAGCAGCTCCAGACAGCTAGCGGACACCTTC. This codes for CASSSRQLADTF.

The sample holds one count of this clone. The chain links TRBV6-1 to TRBJ2-1, with 10 bases aligning to TRBD2. J lost 6 bases, V lost 7 bases, and 3 bases had no gene match. The CDR3 consists of 13 residues. CDR1 MNHNS and CDR2 SASEGT come from the germline V gene. The CDR3 loop reads CASTLAGINEQFF. In DNA, the CDR3 is TGTGCCAGCACACTAGCGGGGATCAATGAGCAGTTCTTC.

The chain has TRBV7-9 and TRBJ1-2, with D maybe TRBD1 (5 bases). Trimming took 4 bases from V and 5 from J, leaving 14 bases between them. CDR3 length: 14 residues. Germline values: CDR1 SEHNR, CDR2 FQNEAQ (reference sequence). CDR3 DNA sequence: TGTGCCAGCAGCTCCCCGGAGACAGAGTATGGCTACACCTTC. The encoded protein is CASSSPETEYGYTF.

V is TRBV2 and J is TRBJ1-5; 7 nucleotides agree with TRBD1. The CDR3 sequence is 15 residues long. CDR1 and CDR2 (germline): SNHLY, FYNNEI. V lost 8 bases and J lost 2; bases outside the gene matches: 9. CDR3 protein: CASSRDSMRNQPQHF. The DNA of the CDR3 is TGTGCCAGCTCGAGGGACAGCATGCGCAATCAGCCCCAGCATTTT.

This chain connects TRBV7-2 to TRBJ2-1; unclear D gene. The ends were cut back, 0 bases at V and 3 bases at J, with 12 bases in the middle. The CDR3 covers 16 residues. The germline CDR1 and CDR2 sequences are SGHTA and FQGNSA. The CDR3 DNA follows: TGTGCCAGCAGCTTAGCGTTTTCCGGGTTCTACAATGAGCAGTTCTTC. Translating it yields CASSLAFSGFYNEQFF.

The chain recombines TRBV4-1 with TRBJ1-2; no definite D call. From germline, CDR1 is MGHRA and CDR2 YSYEKL. This CDR3 region has 15 residues. V gave up 0 bases and J gave up 3 bases, with 11 bases separating them. This CDR3 is CASSQEVPGHYGYTF. CDR3 nucleotide sequence: TGCGCCAGCAGCCAAGAGGTCCCGGGTCACTATGGCTACACCTTC.

The rearrangement uses TRBV5-4 and TRBJ1-2; D is undetermined. CDR1 is SGHNT, CDR2 YYREEE, per germline (reference sequence). The V and J ends lost 0 bases and 5 bases respectively, with 8 bases between them. This CDR3 comprises 13 residues. CDR3 amino acids: CASSLGGRYGYTF. In nucleotides, the CDR3 is TGTGCCAGCAGCTTGGGCGGCCGATATGGCTACACCTTC.

V is TRBV11-2 and J is TRBJ1-1; TRBD1 matches at 7 bases. Per the germline V gene, CDR1 is SGHAT and CDR2 is FQNNGV. Trimming cost V 4 bases and J 4 bases; bases outside gene matches: 9. The CDR3 sequence is 15 residues long. CDR3 bases: TGTGCCAGCAGCTCAACAGGGGCCGAGGGCACTGAAGCTTTCTTT. Amino acid sequence: CASSSTGAEGTEAFF.

The J gene is TRBJ2-7, the V gene TRBV13; D remains ambiguous. From germline, CDR1 is PRHDT and CDR2 FYEKMQ (reference sequence). CDR3 length: 14 amino acids. V shed 2 bases and J shed 0 bases, with 8 bases lying between them. The CDR3 region is CASSLPGTSYEQYF. The CDR3 nucleotides read TGTGCCAGCAGCTTACCGGGTACCTCCTACGAGCAGTACTTC.

The chain combines TRBV2 with TRBJ2-3; 11 bases are shared with TRBD1. Germline CDR1 SNHLY, CDR2 FYNNEI. Trimming took 6 bases from V and 3 from J; bases not matched to a gene: 5. This CDR3 spans 15 amino acids. DNA for the CDR3: TGTGCCAGCAGGGGGGACAGGGGGAGAACAGATACGCAGTATTTT. Its translation: CASRGDRGRTDTQYF. Full variable domain (outside the CDR3, taken from reference TRBV2 and TRBJ2-3): EPEVTQTPSHQVTQMGQEVILRCVPISNHLYFYWYRQILGQKVEFLVSFYNNEISEKSEIFDDQFSVERPDGSNFTLKIRSTKLEDSAMYFCASRGDRGRTDTQYFGPGTRLTVL.

The chain has TRBV9 and TRBJ1-1, with a weak D call TRBD1 (5 bases). Per the germline V gene, CDR1 is SGDLS and CDR2 is YYNGEE. Trimming stripped 4 bases from V and 5 bases from J, with 15 bases between. This CDR3 spans 14 amino acids. The CDR3 is CASSSAGGGTEAFF. In DNA form, the CDR3 reads TGTGCCAGCAGCTCCGCGGGGGGAGGAACTGAAGCTTTCTTT.

This chain uses TRBV9 with TRBJ2-1; the match to TRBD2 covers 11 bases. V lost 5 bases, J lost 8 bases, and 12 bases stayed unmatched. This CDR3 comprises 16 residues. CDR1 is SGDLS and CDR2 is YYNGEE in the germline V gene. CDR3 protein: CASSYSSGGRGDEQFF. The CDR3 nucleotides read TGTGCCAGCAGTTACTCTAGCGGGGGGCGCGGGGATGAGCAGTTCTTC.

The rearrangement links TRBV11-2 to TRBJ2-1; D possibly corresponds to TRBD2 (6 bases). The CDR3 is 16 amino acids. Deletions cut 5 bases from V and 4 bases from J, with 18 bases between. Germline lookup yields CDR1 SGHAT and CDR2 FQNNGV. CDR3 protein: CASSPLSGELYNEQFF. CDR3 nucleotide sequence: TGTGCCAGCAGCCCTTTATCGGGGGAGCTATACAATGAGCAGTTCTTC.

This sequence joins TRBV4-1 and TRBJ1-3; D gene uncertain. CDR1 and CDR2 from the germline V gene are MGHRA and YSYEKL. CDR3 length: 15 amino acids. Trimming cost V 0 bases and J 4 bases, with 10 bases left between them. This CDR3 is CASSQDRSLGNTIYF. The CDR3 DNA follows: TGCGCCAGCAGCCAAGACAGGTCTCTGGGAAACACCATATATTTT.

The CDR3 DNA reads TGTGCCAGCATCGCACGGGGGGTGGGGACCGGGGAGCTGTTTTTT. Amino acid sequence: CASIARGVGTGELFF. The chain is built from TRBV6-1 and TRBJ2-2; 7 nucleotides align to TRBD2. CDR1 and CDR2 (germline): MNHNS, SASEGT. This CDR3 region has 15 residues. The junction had 10 bases not matched to a gene; V was cut back by 7 bases and J by 5 bases.

The chain links TRBV19 to TRBJ2-1; TRBD1 matches 8 bases. The CDR3 length is 15 residues. CDR1 and CDR2 from the germline V gene are LNHDA and SQIVND (reference sequence). With V trimmed by 3 bases and J by 6 bases, 7 bases remained unmatched. This chain's CDR3 is CASSMGQGASNEQFF. CDR3 sequence (DNA): TGTGCCAGTAGTATGGGGCAGGGGGCTTCCAATGAGCAGTTCTTC. Full variable domain (outside the CDR3, taken from reference TRBV19 and TRBJ2-1): DGGITQSPKYLFRKEGQNVTLSCEQNLNHDAMYWYRQDPGQGLRLIYYSQIVNDFQKGDIAEGYSVSREKKESFPLTVTSAQKNPTAFYLCASSMGQGASNEQFFGPGTRLTVL.

In the case of this clone: A read error may produce the germline difference seen at one junction end. The J gene is TRBJ2-7, the V gene TRBV7-9, with D tentatively TRBD1 (6 bases). The CDR3 runs to 14 residues. Germline V gene sequence: CDR1 SEHNR, CDR2 FQNEAQ (reference sequence). The CDR3 sequence: CASPMDRAGALLNF. CDR3 DNA sequence: TGTGCCAGCCCCATGGATAGGGCAGGGGCGCTTTTGAACTTC.

This clone was observed a handful of times. The chain recombines TRBV9 with TRBJ1-6; D might be TRBD1 (6 bases). The germline CDR1 and CDR2 sequences are SGDLS and YYNGEE. The CDR3 is 16 amino acids. The germline V and J ends were trimmed by 2 bases and 0 bases, with 9 bases remaining between them. This chain's CDR3 is CASSVQGSSYNSPLHF. CDR3 nucleotide sequence: TGTGCCAGCAGCGTCCAGGGGAGCTCCTATAATTCACCCCTCCACTTT.

The V and J genes are TRBV6-5 and TRBJ1-2; 9 positions match TRBD1. CDR3 length: 14 amino acids. J was trimmed by 8 bases and V by 0 bases; bases with no gene match: 4. CDR1 is MNHEY, CDR2 SVGAGI, per germline. The CDR3 is CASSYSGQGKGYTF. CDR3 coding DNA: TGTGCCAGCAGTTACTCGGGACAGGGTAAAGGCTACACCTTC.

The rearrangement links TRBV2 to TRBJ2-7, with 10 bases that match TRBD2. CDR1 is SNHLY and CDR2 is FYNNEI in the germline V gene. Germline trimming cut 9 bases from V and 2 bases from J; bases unmatched to any gene: 7. CDR3 length: 14 amino acids. The DNA for the CDR3 is TGTGCCAGAGGGGGGACTAGCGATGCCTACGAGCAGTACTTC. This sequence encodes CARGGTSDAYEQYF.

The rearrangement uses TRBV7-3 and TRBJ2-1, with D hard to call. V lost 4 bases to trimming and J lost 0 bases, with 10 bases between them. Germline V gives CDR1 SGHTA, CDR2 FQGTGA. CDR3 length: 15 residues. CDR3 loop: CASSSTLSSYNEQFF. The CDR3 DNA follows: TGTGCCAGCAGCTCCACTCTAAGCTCCTACAATGAGCAGTTCTTC.

The CDR3 sequence is CASSDRTGEGETQYF. DNA of the CDR3: TGTGCCAGCAGTGACAGGACAGGGGAGGGGGAGACCCAGTACTTC. This chain joins TRBV25-1 and TRBJ2-5, with 9 bases fitting TRBD1. V dropped 3 bases and J dropped 5; count of bases not matched to a gene: 7. CDR3 length: 15 residues. Germline CDR1 and CDR2: MGHDK and SYGVNS.

The chain has TRBV7-9 and TRBJ2-7; 9 positions agree with TRBD1. CDR1 is SEHNR, CDR2 FQNEAQ, per germline (reference sequence). The CDR3 sequence is 16 residues long. Trimming took 5 bases from V and 4 from J; bases not matched to a gene: 12. The CDR3: CASSHRDRDSVYEQYF. The CDR3 DNA reads TGTGCCAGCAGCCACCGGGACAGGGATTCCGTTTACGAGCAGTACTTC. Complete variable domain (other parts from reference TRBV7-9 and TRBJ2-7): DTGVSQNPRHKITKRGQNVTFRCDPISEHNRLYWYRQTLGQGPEFLTYFQNEAQLEKSRLLSDRFSAERPKGSFSTLEIQRTEQGDSAMYLCASSHRDRDSVYEQYFGPGTRLTVT.